The text below deals with one T cell receptor (beta chain). One end of the junction fails to match germline, which may point to a read error. From about 19-30 mg of unsorted bulk tissue, DNA and RNA were co-extracted together. Among the patients, all had chronic HBV infection and none had been treated. This specimen belongs to a study of tumor-infiltrating lymphocytes in primary liver carcinoma. Study-wide background: Spanning 4.2 to 10 cm, the tumors were T1-T3 N0M0.

The CDR3 runs to 13 residues. The germline gives CDR1 SGHAT, CDR2 FQNNGV. From around 500 ng total RNA, TCR beta cDNA was generated with a primer in the constant region. Libraries for TCR beta were built through three nested multiplex PCR rounds, which together made up a slightly modified ARM-PCR procedure. A C-beta reverse primer and TRBV1-TRBV30 forward primers served in each of the first two PCR rounds, at 10 cycles apiece. From the multiplex PCR reads, TCRdb called clonotypes with MiXCR, one entry per CDR3 protein. The table includes about 130,000 distinct CDR3 sequences, around 64% detected once.

The chain couples TRBV11-2 to TRBJ2-1; a weak D match, TRBD2 (5 bases). The source material was liver tumor tissue from sampling region 3. Subset of the sample: tumor region T3, left-lateral pole. This clonotype was sampled from a woman in her fifties or sixties with primary liver carcinoma and hepatitis B virus infection. The CDR3 sequence is CATSLGLTNEQFF. The DNA of the CDR3 is TGTGCCACCAGCTTAGGACTTACCAATGAGCAGTTTTTC.